This TCR beta chain was sequenced during a study of blood T cell repertoires in COVID-19. Study details: Italy, Spain and the United States were the sources of the convalescent and acute COVID-19 samples. T cells, B-cell-depleted T cells, or PBMCs provided the cDNA or gDNA that served as material.

Enrolled during active infection, Seattle patients were then followed longitudinally. Authors' processing steps: Reference gene primer amplification yielded estimated nucleated cell counts. Only in-frame clones appear in the TCRdb table, and some are missing; sequencing was by immunoSEQ multiplex PCR. V and J calls and clone size are copied from that table; D and trimming were computed from the DNA. The sample has over 150,000 clones; roughly 86% are singletons. This CDR3 is built from 14 residues. Trimming took 5 bases from V and 3 from J, leaving 11 bases between them. Germline V gives CDR1 LNHDA, CDR2 SQIVND (reference sequence).

V is TRBV19 and J is TRBJ2-1; unclear D gene. The sequencing sample was made of peripheral blood. This TCR was sampled from a man aged 55 to 70 with COVID-19, enrolled during active disease. The CDR3: CASSPTAGYNEQFF. CDR3 DNA: TGTGCCAGTAGTCCCACGGCAGGCTACAATGAGCAGTTCTTC.